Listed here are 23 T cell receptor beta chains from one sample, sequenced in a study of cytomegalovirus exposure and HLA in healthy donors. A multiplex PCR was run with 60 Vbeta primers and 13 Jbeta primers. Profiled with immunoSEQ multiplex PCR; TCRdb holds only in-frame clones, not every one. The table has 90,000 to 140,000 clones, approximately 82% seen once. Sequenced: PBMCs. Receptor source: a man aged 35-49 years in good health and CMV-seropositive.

The CDR3 DNA follows: TGTGCCAGCCGTTCCCAAGGGGCAAGTGGCGGGGAGCTGTTTTTT. Translating it yields CASRSQGASGGELFF. The V gene is TRBV6-6, the J gene TRBJ2-2; TRBD1 might be the D (5 bases). The V end lost 8 bases, the J end lost 7 bases, and 20 bases lay between the germline ends. Germline-derived CDR1 and CDR2 are MNHNY and SVGAGI (reference sequence). This CDR3 is 15 amino acids long.

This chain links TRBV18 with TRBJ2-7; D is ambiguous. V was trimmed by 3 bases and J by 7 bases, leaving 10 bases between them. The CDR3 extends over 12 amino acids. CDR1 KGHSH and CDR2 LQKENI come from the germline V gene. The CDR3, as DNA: TGTGCCAGCTCACCGCCCTTCAGGGAGCAGTACTTC. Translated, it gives CASSPPFREQYF.

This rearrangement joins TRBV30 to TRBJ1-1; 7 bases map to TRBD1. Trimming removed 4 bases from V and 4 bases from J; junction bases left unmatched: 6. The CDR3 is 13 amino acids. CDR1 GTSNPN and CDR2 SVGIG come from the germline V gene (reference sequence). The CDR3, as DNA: TGTGCCTGGAAAAGGCCAGGGGGCACTGAAGCTTTCTTT. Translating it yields CAWKRPGGTEAFF.

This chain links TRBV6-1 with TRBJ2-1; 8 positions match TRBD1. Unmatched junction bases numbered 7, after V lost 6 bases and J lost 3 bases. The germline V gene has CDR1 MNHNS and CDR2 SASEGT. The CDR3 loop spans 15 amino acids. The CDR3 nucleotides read TGTGCCAGCAGCCCGGGACAGGTTTTCTACAATGAGCAGTTCTTC. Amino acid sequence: CASSPGQVFYNEQFF.

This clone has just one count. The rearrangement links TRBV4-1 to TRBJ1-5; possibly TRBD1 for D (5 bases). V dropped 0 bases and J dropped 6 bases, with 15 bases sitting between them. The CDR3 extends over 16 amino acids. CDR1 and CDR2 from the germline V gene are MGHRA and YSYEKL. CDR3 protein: CASSQDEAKGFQPQHF. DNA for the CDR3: TGCGCCAGCAGCCAAGATGAGGCAAAGGGGTTTCAGCCCCAGCATTTT.

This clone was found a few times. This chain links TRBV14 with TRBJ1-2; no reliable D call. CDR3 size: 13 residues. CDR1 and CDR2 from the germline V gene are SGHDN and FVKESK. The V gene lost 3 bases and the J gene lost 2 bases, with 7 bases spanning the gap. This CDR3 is CASSQQFNYGYTF. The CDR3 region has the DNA TGTGCCAGCAGCCAGCAGTTCAACTATGGCTACACCTTC.

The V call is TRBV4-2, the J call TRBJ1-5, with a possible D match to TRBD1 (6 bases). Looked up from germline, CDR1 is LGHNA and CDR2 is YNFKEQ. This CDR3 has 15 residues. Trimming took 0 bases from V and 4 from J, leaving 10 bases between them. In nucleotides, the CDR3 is TGTGCCAGCAGCCAAGATTTCCAGGGGAATCAGCCCCAGCATTTT. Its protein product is CASSQDFQGNQPQHF.

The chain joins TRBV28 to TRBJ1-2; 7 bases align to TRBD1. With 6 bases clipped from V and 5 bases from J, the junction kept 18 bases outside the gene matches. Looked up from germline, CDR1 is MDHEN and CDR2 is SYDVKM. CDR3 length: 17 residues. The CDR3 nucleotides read TGTGCCAGCAGACCCCTGGTCGGGCAGGGGGAAGGGTATGGCTACACCTTC. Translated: CASRPLVGQGEGYGYTF.

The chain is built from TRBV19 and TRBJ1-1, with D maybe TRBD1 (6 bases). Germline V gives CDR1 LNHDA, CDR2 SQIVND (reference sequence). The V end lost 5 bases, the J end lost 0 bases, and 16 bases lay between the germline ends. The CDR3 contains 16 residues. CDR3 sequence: CASSHRPGTLNTEAFF. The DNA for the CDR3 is TGTGCCAGTAGTCATAGACCCGGGACACTGAACACTGAAGCTTTCTTT.

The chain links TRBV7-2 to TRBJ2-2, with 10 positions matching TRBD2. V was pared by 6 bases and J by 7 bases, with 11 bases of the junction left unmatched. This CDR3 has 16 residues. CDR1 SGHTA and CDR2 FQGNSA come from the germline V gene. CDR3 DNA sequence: TGTGCCAGCAGTCCCGGGGCTAGCGGGAGAGTCGGGGAGCTGTTTTTT. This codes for CASSPGASGRVGELFF.

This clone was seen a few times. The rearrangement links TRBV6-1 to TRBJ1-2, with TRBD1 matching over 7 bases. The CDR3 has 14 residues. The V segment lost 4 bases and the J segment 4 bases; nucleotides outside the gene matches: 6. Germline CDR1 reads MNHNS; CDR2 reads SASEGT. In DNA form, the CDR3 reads TGTGCCAGCAGTGGAGGGGGCGCTGGCTATGGCTACACCTTC. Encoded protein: CASSGGGAGYGYTF.

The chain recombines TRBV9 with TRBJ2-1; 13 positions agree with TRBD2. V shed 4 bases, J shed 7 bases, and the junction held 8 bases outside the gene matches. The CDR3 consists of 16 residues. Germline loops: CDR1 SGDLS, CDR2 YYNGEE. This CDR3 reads CASSLRTSGRVNEQFF. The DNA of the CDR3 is TGTGCCAGCAGCCTTCGGACTAGCGGGAGAGTGAATGAGCAGTTCTTC.

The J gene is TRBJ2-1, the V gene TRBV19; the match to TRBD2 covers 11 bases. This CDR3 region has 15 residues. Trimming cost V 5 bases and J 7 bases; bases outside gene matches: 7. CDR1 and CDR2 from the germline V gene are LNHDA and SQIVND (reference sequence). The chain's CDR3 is CASSSGTSGPNEQFF. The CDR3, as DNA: TGTGCCAGTAGTTCCGGGACTAGCGGTCCTAATGAGCAGTTCTTC.

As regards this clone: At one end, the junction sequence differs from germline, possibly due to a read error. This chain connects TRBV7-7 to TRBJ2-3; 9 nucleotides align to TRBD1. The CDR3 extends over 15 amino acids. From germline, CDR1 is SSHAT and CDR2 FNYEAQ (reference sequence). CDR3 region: CASSLKTGGAYTQYF. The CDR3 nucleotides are TGTGCTAGCAGCTTGAAAACAGGGGGCGCATATACGCAGTATTTT.

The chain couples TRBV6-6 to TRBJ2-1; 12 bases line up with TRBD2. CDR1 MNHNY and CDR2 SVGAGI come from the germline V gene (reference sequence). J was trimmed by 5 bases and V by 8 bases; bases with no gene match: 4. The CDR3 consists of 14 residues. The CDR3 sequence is CASGLAGGNNEQFF. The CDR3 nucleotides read TGTGCCAGCGGCCTAGCGGGAGGGAACAATGAGCAGTTCTTC.

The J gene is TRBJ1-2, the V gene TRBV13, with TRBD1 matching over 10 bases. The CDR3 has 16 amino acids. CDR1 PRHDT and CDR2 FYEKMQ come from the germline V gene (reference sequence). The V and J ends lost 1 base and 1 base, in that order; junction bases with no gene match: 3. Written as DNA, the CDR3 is TGTGCCAGCAGCTTAGAAGGGACAGGGGATAACTATGGCTACACCTTC. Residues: CASSLEGTGDNYGYTF.

Here the CDR3 DNA reads TGTGCCAGCAGCTCCCGGGACAGGGCCCTAGTGCAGTACTTC. This encodes CASSSRDRALVQYF. The chain carries TRBV7-2 and TRBJ2-7; 9 bases match TRBD1. Trimming removed 4 bases from V and 9 bases from J; junction bases left unmatched: 10. Germline CDR1 is SGHTA and CDR2 is FQGNSA. This CDR3 region has 14 residues.

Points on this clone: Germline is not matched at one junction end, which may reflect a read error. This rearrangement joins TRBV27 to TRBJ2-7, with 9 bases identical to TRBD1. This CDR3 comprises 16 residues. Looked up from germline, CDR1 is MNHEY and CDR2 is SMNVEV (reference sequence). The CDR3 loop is CAGSFDPGQGRIEQYF. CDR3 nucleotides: TGTGCCGGCAGTTTTGATCCGGGACAGGGAAGGATCGAGCAGTACTTC.

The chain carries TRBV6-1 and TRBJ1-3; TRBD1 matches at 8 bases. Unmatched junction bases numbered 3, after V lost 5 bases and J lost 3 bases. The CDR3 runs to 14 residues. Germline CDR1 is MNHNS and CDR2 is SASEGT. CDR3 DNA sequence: TGTGCCAGCAGTTCAGGGGGCTATGGAAACACCATATATTTT. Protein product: CASSSGGYGNTIYF.

DNA of the CDR3: TGTGCCAGCTCTCGACAGGGGGAAAATGGCTACACCTTC. It is translated as CASSRQGENGYTF. J is TRBJ1-2 and V is TRBV18, with TRBD1 identical over 9 bases. This CDR3 is built from 13 residues. Germline assignment: CDR1 KGHSH and CDR2 LQKENI. V was pared by 6 bases and J by 6 bases, with 5 bases of the junction left unmatched.

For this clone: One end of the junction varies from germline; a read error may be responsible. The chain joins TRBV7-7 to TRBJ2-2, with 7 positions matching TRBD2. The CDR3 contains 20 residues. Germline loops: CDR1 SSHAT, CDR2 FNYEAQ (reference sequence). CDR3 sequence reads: CASSHKSSDGRKGATGELFF. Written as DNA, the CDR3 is TGTGCTAGCAGCCATAAGTCTTCGGACGGGAGGAAAGGGGCCACCGGGGAGCTGTTTTTT.

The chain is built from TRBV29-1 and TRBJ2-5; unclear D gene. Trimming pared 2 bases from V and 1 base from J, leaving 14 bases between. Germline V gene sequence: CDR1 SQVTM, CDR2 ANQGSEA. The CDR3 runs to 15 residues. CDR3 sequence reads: CSVELVGSLQETQYF. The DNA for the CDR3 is TGCAGCGTTGAATTGGTTGGTAGCCTCCAAGAGACCCAGTACTTC.

The CDR3 DNA follows: TGCGCCAGCAGCCTCCTGGGACGGGGGGAGACCCAGTACTTC. It encodes CASSLLGRGETQYF. The V call is TRBV5-1, the J call TRBJ2-5, with a tentative D call TRBD2 (6 bases). V dropped 4 bases and J dropped 5 bases, with 15 bases sitting between them. Germline assignment: CDR1 SGHRS and CDR2 YFSETQ. The CDR3 loop spans 14 amino acids. The variable domain in full, with the rest retrieved from reference TRBV5-1 and TRBJ2-5, is KAGVTQTPRYLIKTRGQQVTLSCSPISGHRSVSWYQQTPGQGLQFLFEYFSETQRNKGNFPGRFSGRQFSNSRSEMNVSTLELGDSALYLCASSLLGRGETQYFGPGTRLLVL.